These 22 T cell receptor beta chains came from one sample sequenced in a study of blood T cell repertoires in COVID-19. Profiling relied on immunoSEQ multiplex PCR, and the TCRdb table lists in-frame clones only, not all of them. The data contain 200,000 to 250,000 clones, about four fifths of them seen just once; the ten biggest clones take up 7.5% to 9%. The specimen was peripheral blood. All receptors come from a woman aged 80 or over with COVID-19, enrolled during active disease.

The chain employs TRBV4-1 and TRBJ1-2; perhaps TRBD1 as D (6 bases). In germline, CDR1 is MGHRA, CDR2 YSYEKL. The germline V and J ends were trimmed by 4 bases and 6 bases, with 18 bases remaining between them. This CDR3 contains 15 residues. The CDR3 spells CASSLTSAYRDGYTF. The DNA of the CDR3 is TGCGCCAGCAGCCTCACGAGCGCCTACAGGGATGGCTACACCTTC.

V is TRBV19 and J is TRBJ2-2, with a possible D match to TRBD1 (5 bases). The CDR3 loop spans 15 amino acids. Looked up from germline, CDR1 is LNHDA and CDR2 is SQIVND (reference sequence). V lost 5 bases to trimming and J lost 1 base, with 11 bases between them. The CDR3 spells CASSPITGNTGELFF. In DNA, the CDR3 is TGTGCCAGTAGTCCCATAACAGGGAACACCGGGGAGCTGTTTTTT.

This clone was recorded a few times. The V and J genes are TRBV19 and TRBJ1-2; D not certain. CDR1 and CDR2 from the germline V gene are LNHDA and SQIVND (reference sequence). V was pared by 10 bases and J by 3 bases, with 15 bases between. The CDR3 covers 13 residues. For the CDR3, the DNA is TGTGCCACGGCGGCGGCAGACGACTATGGCTACACCTTC. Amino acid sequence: CATAAADDYGYTF.

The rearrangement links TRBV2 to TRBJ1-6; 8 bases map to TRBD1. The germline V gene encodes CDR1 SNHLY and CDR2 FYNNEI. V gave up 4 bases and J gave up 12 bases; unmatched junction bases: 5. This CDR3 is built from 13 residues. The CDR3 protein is CASSGDRMRPLHF. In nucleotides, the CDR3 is TGTGCCAGCAGTGGGGACAGGATGAGACCCCTCCACTTT.

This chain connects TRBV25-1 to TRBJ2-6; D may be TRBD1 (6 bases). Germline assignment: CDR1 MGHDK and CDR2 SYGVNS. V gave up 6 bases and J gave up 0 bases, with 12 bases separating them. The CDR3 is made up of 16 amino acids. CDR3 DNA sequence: TGTGCCAGCAGGGAAACAGGGACCTCTGGGGCCAACGTCCTGACTTTC. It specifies CASRETGTSGANVLTF.

Here the CDR3 DNA reads TGTGCCAGTAAGGGGGACAGGGACACCGGGGAGCTGTTTTTT. Translating gives CASKGDRDTGELFF. The genes are TRBV19 and TRBJ2-2; 9 nucleotides align to TRBD1. CDR1 LNHDA and CDR2 SQIVND come from the germline V gene (reference sequence). V lost 7 bases to trimming and J lost 3 bases; unmatched junction nucleotides: 3. The CDR3 runs 14 residues.

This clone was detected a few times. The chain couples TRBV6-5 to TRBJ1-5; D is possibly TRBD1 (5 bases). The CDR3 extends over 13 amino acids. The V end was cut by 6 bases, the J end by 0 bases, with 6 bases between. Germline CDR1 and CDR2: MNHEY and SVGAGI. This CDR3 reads CASRTVSNQPQHF. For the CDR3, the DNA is TGTGCCAGCAGGACAGTTAGCAATCAGCCCCAGCATTTT.

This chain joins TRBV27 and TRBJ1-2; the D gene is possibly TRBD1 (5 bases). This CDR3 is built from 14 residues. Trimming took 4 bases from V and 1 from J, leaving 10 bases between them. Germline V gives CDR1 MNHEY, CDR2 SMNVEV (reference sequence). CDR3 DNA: TGTGCCAGCAGTTCCCCGGGACTTAACTATGGCTACACCTTC. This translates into CASSSPGLNYGYTF.

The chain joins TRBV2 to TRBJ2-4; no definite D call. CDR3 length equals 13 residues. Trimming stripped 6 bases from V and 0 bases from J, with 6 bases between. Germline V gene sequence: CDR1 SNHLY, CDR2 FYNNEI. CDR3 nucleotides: TGTGCCAGCAGCGAGTTAGCCAAAAACATTCAGTACTTC. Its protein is CASSELAKNIQYF.

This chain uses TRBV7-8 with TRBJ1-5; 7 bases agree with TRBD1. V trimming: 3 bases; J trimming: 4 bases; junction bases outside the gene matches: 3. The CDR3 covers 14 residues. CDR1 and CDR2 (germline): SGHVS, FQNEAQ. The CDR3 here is CASSLSGGNQPQHF. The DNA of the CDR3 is TGTGCCAGCAGCTTGTCAGGGGGGAATCAGCCCCAGCATTTT.

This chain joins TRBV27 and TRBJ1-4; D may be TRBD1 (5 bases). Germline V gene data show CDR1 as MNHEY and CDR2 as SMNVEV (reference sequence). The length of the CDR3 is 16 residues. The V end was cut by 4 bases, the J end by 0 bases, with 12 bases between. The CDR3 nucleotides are TGTGCCAGCAGTTCCAACAGGTTTGCAACTAATGAAAAACTGTTTTTT. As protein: CASSSNRFATNEKLFF.

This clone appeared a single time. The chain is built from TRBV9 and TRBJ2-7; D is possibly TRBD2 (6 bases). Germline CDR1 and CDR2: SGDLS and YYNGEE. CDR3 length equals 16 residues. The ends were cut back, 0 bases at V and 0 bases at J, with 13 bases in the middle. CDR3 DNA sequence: TGTGCCAGCAGCGTAGCGCTAGCGTCAAGCTCCTACGAGCAGTACTTC. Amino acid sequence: CASSVALASSSYEQYF.

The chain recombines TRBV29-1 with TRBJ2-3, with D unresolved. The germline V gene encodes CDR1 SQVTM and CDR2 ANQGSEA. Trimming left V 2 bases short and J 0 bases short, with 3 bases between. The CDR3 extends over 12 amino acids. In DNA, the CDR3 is TGCAGCGTTGAACAGAGCACAGATACGCAGTATTTT. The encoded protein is CSVEQSTDTQYF.

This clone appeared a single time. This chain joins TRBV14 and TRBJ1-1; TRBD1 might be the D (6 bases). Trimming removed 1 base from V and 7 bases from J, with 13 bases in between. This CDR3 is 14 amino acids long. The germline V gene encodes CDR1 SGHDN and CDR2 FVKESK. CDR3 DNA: TGTGCCAGCAGCCAAGTAGGGGGATTTGTTGAAGCTTTCTTT. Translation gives CASSQVGGFVEAFF.

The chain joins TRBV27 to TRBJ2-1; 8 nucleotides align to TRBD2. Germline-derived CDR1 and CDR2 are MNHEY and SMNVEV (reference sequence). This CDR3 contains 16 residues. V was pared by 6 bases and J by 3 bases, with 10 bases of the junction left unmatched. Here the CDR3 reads CASSPSGGYVYNEQFF. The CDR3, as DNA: TGTGCCAGCAGCCCCTCGGGGGGGTACGTCTACAATGAGCAGTTCTTC.

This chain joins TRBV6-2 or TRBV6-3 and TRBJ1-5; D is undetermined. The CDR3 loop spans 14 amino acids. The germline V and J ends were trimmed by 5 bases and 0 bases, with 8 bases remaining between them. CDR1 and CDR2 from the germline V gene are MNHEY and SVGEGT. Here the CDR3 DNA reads TGTGCCAGCAGTCCCACAAATAGCAATCAGCCCCAGCATTTT. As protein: CASSPTNSNQPQHF.

The CDR3 DNA sequence: TGTGCCAGTAGTATACTAGGGGGAGTACCCTATGGCTACACCTTC. Its translation is CASSILGGVPYGYTF. The V and J genes are TRBV19 and TRBJ1-2; TRBD1 is a possible D gene (6 bases). Looked up from germline, CDR1 is LNHDA and CDR2 is SQIVND (reference sequence). Trimming took off 2 bases at V and 4 bases at J, with 14 bases between the two ends. CDR3 length: 15 residues.

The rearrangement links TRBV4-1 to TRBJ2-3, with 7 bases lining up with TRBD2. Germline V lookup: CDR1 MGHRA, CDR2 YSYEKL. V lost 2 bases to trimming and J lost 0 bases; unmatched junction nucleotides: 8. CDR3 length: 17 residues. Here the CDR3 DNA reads TGCGCCAGCAGCCAAATCTTCGGGGGAGGGAGCACAGATACGCAGTATTTT. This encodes CASSQIFGGGSTDTQYF.

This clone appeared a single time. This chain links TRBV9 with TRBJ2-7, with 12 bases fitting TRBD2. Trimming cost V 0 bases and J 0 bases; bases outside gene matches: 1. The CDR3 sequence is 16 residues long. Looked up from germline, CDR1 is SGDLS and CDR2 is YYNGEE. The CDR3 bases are TGTGCCAGCAGCGTAGCTAGCGGGAGGGCCTCCTACGAGCAGTACTTC. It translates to CASSVASGRASYEQYF.

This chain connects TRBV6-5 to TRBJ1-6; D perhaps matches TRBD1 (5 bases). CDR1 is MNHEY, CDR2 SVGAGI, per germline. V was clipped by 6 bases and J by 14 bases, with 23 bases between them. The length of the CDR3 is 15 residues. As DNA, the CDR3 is TGTGCCAGCAGCCCCCGGGCAGGGACTGTTTGGACCCTCCACTTT. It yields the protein CASSPRAGTVWTLHF.

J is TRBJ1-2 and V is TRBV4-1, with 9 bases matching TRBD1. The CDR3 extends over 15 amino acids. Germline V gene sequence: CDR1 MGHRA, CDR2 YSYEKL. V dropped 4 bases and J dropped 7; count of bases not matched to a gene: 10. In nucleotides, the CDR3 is TGCGCCAGCAGCCGACCCGGGACAGGGTATAGTGGCTACACCTTC. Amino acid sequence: CASSRPGTGYSGYTF.

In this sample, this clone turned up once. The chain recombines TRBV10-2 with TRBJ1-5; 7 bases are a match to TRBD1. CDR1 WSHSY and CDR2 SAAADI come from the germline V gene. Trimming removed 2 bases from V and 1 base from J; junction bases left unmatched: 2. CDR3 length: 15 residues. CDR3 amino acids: CASSEQGGSNQPQHF. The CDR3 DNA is TGCGCCAGCAGTGAGCAGGGGGGAAGCAATCAGCCCCAGCATTTT.